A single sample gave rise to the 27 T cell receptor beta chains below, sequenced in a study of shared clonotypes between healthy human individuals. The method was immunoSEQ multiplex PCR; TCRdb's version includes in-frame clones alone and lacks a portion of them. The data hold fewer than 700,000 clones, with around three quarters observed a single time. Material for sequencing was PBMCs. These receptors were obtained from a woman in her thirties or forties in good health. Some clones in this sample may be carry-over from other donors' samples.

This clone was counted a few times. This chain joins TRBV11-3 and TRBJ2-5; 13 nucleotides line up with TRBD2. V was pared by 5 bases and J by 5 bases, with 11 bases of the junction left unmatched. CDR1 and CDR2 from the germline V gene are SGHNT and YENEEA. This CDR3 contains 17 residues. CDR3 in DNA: TGTGCCAGCAGCCAAGGACTAGCGGGGGCTTCCGGTGAGACCCAGTACTTC. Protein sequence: CASSQGLAGASGETQYF.

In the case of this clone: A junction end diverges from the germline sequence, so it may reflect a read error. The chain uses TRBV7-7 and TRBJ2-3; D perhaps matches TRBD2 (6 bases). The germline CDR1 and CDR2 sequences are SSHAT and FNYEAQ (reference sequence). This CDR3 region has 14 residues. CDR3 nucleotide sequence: TGTGCCAGCAGCTCTGCTACTAGCAAAGATACGCAGTATTTT. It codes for CASSSATSKDTQYF.

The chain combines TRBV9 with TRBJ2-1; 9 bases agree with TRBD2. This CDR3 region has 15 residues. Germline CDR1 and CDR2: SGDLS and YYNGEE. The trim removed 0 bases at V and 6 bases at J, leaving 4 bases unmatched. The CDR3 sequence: CASSVGLAGTNEQFF. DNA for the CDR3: TGTGCCAGCAGCGTAGGTCTAGCGGGGACCAATGAGCAGTTCTTC.

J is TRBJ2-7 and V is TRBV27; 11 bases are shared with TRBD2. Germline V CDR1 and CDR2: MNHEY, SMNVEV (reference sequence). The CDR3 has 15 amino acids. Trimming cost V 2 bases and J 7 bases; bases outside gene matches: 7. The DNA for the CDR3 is TGTGCCAGCAGTTTAGCCCCTGGACTAGCGGGTGAGCAGTACTTC. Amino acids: CASSLAPGLAGEQYF.

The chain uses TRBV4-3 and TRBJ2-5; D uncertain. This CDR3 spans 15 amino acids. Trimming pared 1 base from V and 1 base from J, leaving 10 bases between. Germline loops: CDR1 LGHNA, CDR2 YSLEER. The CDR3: CASSQVVGSQETQYF. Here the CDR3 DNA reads TGCGCCAGCAGCCAAGTCGTAGGGTCCCAAGAGACCCAGTACTTC.

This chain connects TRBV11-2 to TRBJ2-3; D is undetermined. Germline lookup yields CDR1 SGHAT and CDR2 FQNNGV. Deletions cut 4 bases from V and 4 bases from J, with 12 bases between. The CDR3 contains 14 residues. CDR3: CASSSIILPDTQYF. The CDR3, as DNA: TGTGCCAGCAGCTCGATCATACTCCCAGATACGCAGTATTTT.

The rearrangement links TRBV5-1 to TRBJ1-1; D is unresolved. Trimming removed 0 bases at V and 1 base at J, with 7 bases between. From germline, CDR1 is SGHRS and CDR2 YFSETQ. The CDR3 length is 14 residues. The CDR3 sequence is CASSLVHPNTEAFF. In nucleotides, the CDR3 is TGCGCCAGCAGCTTGGTCCACCCGAACACTGAAGCTTTCTTT.

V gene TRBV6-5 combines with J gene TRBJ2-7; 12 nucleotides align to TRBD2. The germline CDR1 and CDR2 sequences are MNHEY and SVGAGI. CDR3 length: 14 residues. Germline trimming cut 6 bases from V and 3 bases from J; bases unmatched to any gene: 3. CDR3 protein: CASRTSGSVYEQYF. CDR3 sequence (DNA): TGTGCCAGCAGGACTAGCGGGAGTGTCTACGAGCAGTACTTC.

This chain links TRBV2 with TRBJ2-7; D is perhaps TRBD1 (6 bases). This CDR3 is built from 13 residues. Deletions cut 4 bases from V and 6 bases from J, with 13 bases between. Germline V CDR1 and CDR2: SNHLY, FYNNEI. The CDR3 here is CASSGPGQPEQYF. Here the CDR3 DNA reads TGTGCCAGCAGTGGCCCTGGACAGCCCGAGCAGTACTTC.

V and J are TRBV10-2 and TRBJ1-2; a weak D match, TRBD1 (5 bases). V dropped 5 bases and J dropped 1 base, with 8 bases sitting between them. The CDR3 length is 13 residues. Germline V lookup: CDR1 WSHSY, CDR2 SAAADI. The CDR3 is CASSSRDNYGYTF. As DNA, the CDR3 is TGCGCCAGCAGTTCCAGGGATAACTATGGCTACACCTTC.

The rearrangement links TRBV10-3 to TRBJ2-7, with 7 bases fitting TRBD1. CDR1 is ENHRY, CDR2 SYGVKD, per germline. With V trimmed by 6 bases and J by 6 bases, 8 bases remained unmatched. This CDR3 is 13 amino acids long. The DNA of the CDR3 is TGTGCCATCAGCCCCCAACAGGGGAGCGAGCAGTACTTC. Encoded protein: CAISPQQGSEQYF.

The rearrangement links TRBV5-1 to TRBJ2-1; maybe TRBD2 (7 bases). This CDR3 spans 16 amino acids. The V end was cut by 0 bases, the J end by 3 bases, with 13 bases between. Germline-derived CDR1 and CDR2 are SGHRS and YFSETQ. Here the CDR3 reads CASSLGGGHLYNEQFF. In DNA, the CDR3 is TGCGCCAGCAGCTTGGGCGGGGGCCACCTCTACAATGAGCAGTTCTTC.

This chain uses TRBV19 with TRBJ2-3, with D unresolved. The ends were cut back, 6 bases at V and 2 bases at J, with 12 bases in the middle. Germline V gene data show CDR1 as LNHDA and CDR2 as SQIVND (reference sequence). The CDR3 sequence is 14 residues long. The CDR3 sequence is CASSTGDFTDTQYF. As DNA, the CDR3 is TGTGCCAGTAGCACTGGAGATTTCACAGATACGCAGTATTTT. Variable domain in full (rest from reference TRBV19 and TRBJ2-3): DGGITQSPKYLFRKEGQNVTLSCEQNLNHDAMYWYRQDPGQGLRLIYYSQIVNDFQKGDIAEGYSVSREKKESFPLTVTSAQKNPTAFYLCASSTGDFTDTQYFGPGTRLTVL.

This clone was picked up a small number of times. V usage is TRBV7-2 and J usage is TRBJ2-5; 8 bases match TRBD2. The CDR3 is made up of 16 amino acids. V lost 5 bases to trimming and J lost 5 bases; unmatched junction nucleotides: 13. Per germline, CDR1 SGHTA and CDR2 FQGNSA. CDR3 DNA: TGTGCCAGCAGCCGCCTGGGCGCGGGAGGTGGGGAGACCCAGTACTTC. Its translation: CASSRLGAGGGETQYF. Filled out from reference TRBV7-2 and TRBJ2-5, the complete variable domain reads GAGVSQSPSNKVTEKGKDVELRCDPISGHTALYWYRQSLGQGLEFLIYFQGNSAPDKSGLPSDRFSAERTGGSVSTLTIQRTQQEDSAVYLCASSRLGAGGGETQYFGPGTRLLVL.

The CDR3 sequence: CASSVGQGGNQPQHF. The CDR3 DNA sequence: TGTGCCAGTAGTGTCGGACAGGGAGGCAATCAGCCCCAGCATTTT. This chain uses TRBV19 with TRBJ1-5, with TRBD1 matching over 8 bases. Germline V lookup: CDR1 LNHDA, CDR2 SQIVND (reference sequence). With 5 bases clipped from V and 2 bases from J, the junction kept 5 bases outside the gene matches. CDR3 length equals 15 residues. Full variable domain (remainder filled in from reference TRBV19 and TRBJ1-5): DGGITQSPKYLFRKEGQNVTLSCEQNLNHDAMYWYRQDPGQGLRLIYYSQIVNDFQKGDIAEGYSVSREKKESFPLTVTSAQKNPTAFYLCASSVGQGGNQPQHFGDGTRLSIL.

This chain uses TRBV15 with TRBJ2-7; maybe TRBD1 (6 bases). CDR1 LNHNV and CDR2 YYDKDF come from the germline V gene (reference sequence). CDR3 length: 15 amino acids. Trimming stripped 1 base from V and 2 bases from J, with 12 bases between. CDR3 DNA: TGTGCCACCAGCAGAGTCCTGGGGGCGGCCTACGAGCAGTACTTC. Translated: CATSRVLGAAYEQYF.

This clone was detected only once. The CDR3 region has the DNA TGTGCCAGCAGCCCTGGTGTAGCGGGAAATTACGAGCAGTACTTC. This translates into CASSPGVAGNYEQYF. J is TRBJ2-7 and V is TRBV7-8; 8 nucleotides match TRBD2. This CDR3 is built from 15 residues. Germline V gene sequence: CDR1 SGHVS, CDR2 FQNEAQ. V was clipped by 5 bases and J by 4 bases; unmatched bases: 10.

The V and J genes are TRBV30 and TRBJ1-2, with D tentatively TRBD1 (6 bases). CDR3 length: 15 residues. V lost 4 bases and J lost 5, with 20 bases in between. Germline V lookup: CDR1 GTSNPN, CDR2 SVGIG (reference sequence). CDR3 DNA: TGTGCCTGGACCTTGACAGGAAAACTACGTTATGGCTACACCTTC. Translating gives CAWTLTGKLRYGYTF.

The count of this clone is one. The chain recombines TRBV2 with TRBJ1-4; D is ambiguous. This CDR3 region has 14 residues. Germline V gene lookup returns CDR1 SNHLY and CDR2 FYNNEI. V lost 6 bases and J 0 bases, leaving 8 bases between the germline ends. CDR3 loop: CASRVSPTNEKLFF. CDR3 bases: TGTGCCAGCAGGGTGAGCCCAACTAATGAAAAACTGTTTTTT.

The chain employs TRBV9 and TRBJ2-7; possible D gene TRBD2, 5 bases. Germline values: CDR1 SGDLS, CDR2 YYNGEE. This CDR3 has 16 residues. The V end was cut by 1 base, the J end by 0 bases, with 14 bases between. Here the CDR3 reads CASSVTIAAASYEQYF. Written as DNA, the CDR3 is TGTGCCAGCAGCGTAACCATTGCAGCGGCCTCCTACGAGCAGTACTTC. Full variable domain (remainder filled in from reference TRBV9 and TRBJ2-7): DSGVTQTPKHLITATGQRVTLRCSPRSGDLSVYWYQQSLDQGLQFLIQYYNGEERAKGNILERFSAQQFPDLHSELNLSSLELGDSALYFCASSVTIAAASYEQYFGPGTRLTVT.

The CDR3 sequence is CASSGDPNEQFF. CDR3 coding DNA: TGCGCCAGCAGTGGTGACCCCAATGAGCAGTTCTTC. This chain uses TRBV10-1 with TRBJ2-1; no firm D call. Looked up from germline, CDR1 is WNHNN and CDR2 is SYGVQD (reference sequence). V lost 4 bases and J lost 6, with 7 bases in between. The CDR3 totals 12 residues.

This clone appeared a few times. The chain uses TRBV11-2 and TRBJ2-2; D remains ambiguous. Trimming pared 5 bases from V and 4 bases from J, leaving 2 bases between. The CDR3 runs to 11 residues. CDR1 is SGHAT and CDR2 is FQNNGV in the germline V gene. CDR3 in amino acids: CASSLTGELFF. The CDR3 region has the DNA TGTGCCAGCAGCCTCACCGGGGAGCTGTTTTTT.

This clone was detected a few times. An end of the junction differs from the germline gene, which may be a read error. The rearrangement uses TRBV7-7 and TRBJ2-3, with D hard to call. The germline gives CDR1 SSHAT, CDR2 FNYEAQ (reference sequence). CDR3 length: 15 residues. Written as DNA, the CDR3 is TGTGCTAGCAGCTTACTACAGCTTAGCACAGATACGCAGTATTTT. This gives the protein CASSLLQLSTDTQYF.

Written as DNA, the CDR3 is TGTGCCAGTAGTACAGGGGTCTCCTACGAGCAGTACTTC. Its protein product is CASSTGVSYEQYF. The rearrangement uses TRBV19 and TRBJ2-7; the D gene is possibly TRBD1 (6 bases). This CDR3 region has 13 residues. Germline values: CDR1 LNHDA, CDR2 SQIVND (reference sequence). The V gene lost 4 bases and the J gene lost 0 bases, with 7 bases spanning the gap.

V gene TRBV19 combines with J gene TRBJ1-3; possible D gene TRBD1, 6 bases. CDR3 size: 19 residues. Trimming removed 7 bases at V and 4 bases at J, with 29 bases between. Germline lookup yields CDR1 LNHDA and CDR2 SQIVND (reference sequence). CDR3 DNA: TGTGCCAGTACCCCGCCCGGTCACAGGGCCTGGAGCTCGGGAAACACCATATATTTT. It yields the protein CASTPPGHRAWSSGNTIYF.

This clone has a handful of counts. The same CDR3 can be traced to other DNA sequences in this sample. In nucleotides, the CDR3 is TGTGCCTGGAGTCGTGGTGGAAACACTGAAGCTTTCTTT. It translates to CAWSRGGNTEAFF. The chain has TRBV30 and TRBJ1-1, with D uncertain. The V end was cut by 2 bases, the J end by 2 bases, with 9 bases between. The CDR3 has 13 amino acids. The germline V gene has CDR1 GTSNPN and CDR2 SVGIG (reference sequence).

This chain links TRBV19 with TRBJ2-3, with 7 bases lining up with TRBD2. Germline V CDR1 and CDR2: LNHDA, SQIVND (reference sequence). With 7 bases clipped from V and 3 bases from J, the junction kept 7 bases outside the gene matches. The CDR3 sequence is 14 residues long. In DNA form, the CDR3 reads TGTGCCAGTACAGTCCCCGGGGGGACAGATACGCAGTATTTT. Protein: CASTVPGGTDTQYF.